Below, 16 T cell receptor beta chains from the same sample are listed, as sequenced in a study of T cell repertoires in cytomegalovirus infection. TCRdb passed the reads through MiXCR, listing each CDR3 protein once. In the table there are 700,000 to 900,000 distinct CDR3 sequences, around 29% of which are singletons. These receptors are not linked to any known antigen. Material: cultured CD8+ T cells from PBMCs, obtained from culture after CMV antigen stimulation. The receptors derive from a human donor in good health (CMV status not recorded). Some clones in this sample may be carry-over from other donors' samples.

This clonotype was recorded at least ten times. V is TRBV7-9 and J is TRBJ1-6, with 10 bases that match TRBD1. V gave up 0 bases and J gave up 10 bases; unmatched junction bases: 3. The CDR3 sequence is 15 residues long. In germline, CDR1 is SEHNR, CDR2 FQNEAQ (reference sequence). The CDR3 nucleotides are TGTGCCAGCAGCTTAGCGGGGGACAGGGGCTCACCCCTCCACTTT. Its protein product is CASSLAGDRGSPLHF. The complete variable domain, with remaining parts taken from reference TRBV7-9 and TRBJ1-6, reads DTGVSQNPRHKITKRGQNVTFRCDPISEHNRLYWYRQTLGQGPEFLTYFQNEAQLEKSRLLSDRFSAERPKGSFSTLEIQRTEQGDSAMYLCASSLAGDRGSPLHFGNGTRLTVT.

This clonotype was seen many times. The chain combines TRBV4-1 with TRBJ2-7; D remains unclear. The germline V gene encodes CDR1 MGHRA and CDR2 YSYEKL. This CDR3 has 14 residues. With 1 base removed from V and 2 bases from J, the gap between germline ends came to 9 bases. The CDR3 nucleotides are TGCGCCAGCAGCCAAGGCGCACAGACCTACGAGCAGTACTTC. This sequence encodes CASSQGAQTYEQYF.

Ten or more counts support this clonotype. The rearrangement uses TRBV7-9 and TRBJ2-3; no clear D. Per germline, CDR1 SEHNR and CDR2 FQNEAQ (reference sequence). V was shortened by 5 bases and J by 4 bases, with 10 bases between the two germline ends. The CDR3 is made up of 13 amino acids. In nucleotides, the CDR3 is TGTGCCAGCAGCCCCGGTTTGTCAGATACGCAGTATTTT. Its protein product is CASSPGLSDTQYF.

The rearrangement links TRBV7-2 to TRBJ2-1; 10 bases agree with TRBD2. Germline CDR1 reads SGHTA; CDR2 reads FQGNSA. The CDR3 loop spans 15 amino acids. V was clipped by 5 bases and J by 8 bases; unmatched bases: 9. CDR3 sequence: CASSPSGGARDEQFF. In DNA form, the CDR3 reads TGTGCCAGCAGCCCGAGCGGGGGGGCCAGGGATGAGCAGTTCTTC.

This clonotype was seen just once. The chain uses TRBV9 and TRBJ1-2; TRBD1 matches at 9 bases. With 4 bases clipped from V and 0 bases from J, the junction kept 10 bases outside the gene matches. The CDR3 is 17 residues long. Germline V lookup: CDR1 SGDLS, CDR2 YYNGEE. The chain's CDR3 is CASSFWDRAASNYGYTF. In DNA, the CDR3 is TGTGCCAGCAGCTTTTGGGACAGGGCCGCGTCTAACTATGGCTACACCTTC. Using reference TRBV9 and TRBJ1-2 for the parts outside the CDR3, the full variable domain is DSGVTQTPKHLITATGQRVTLRCSPRSGDLSVYWYQQSLDQGLQFLIQYYNGEERAKGNILERFSAQQFPDLHSELNLSSLELGDSALYFCASSFWDRAASNYGYTFGSGTRLTVV.

The chain employs TRBV9 and TRBJ1-1, with D possibly being TRBD1 (6 bases). In germline, CDR1 is SGDLS, CDR2 YYNGEE. This CDR3 has 15 residues. Trimming pared 4 bases from V and 6 bases from J, leaving 19 bases between. The CDR3 nucleotides read TGTGCCAGCAGCACCTACAGGGACTCGAGAGCTGAAGCTTTCTTT. Amino acids: CASSTYRDSRAEAFF. Full variable domain (missing parts from reference TRBV9 and TRBJ1-1): DSGVTQTPKHLITATGQRVTLRCSPRSGDLSVYWYQQSLDQGLQFLIQYYNGEERAKGNILERFSAQQFPDLHSELNLSSLELGDSALYFCASSTYRDSRAEAFFGQGTRLTVV.

Of note for this clonotype: This may stem from a read error, because a much larger clone lies one nucleotide away. V is TRBV6-8 and J is TRBJ2-1; TRBD2 matches 12 bases. The CDR3 spans 18 residues. The germline V gene has CDR1 MNHGY and CDR2 SAAAGT. Written as DNA, the CDR3 is TGTGCCAGCGGTTACCCGGGACTAGCGGGCCTCCCAGGTAATGAGCAGTTCTTC. This translates into CASGYPGLAGLPGNEQFF.

This clonotype appeared many times. V and J are TRBV7-2 and TRBJ1-2; D remains unclear. This CDR3 spans 13 amino acids. V shed 0 bases and J shed 1 base, with 3 bases lying between them. CDR1 and CDR2 (germline): SGHTA, FQGNSA. The chain's CDR3 is CASSLADNYGYTF. For the CDR3, the DNA is TGTGCCAGCAGCTTAGCAGATAACTATGGCTACACCTTC.

This clonotype turned up a few times. This chain links TRBV5-6 with TRBJ1-1; no reliable D call. This CDR3 comprises 15 residues. V was trimmed by 4 bases and J by 4 bases, leaving 17 bases between them. Germline V gene lookup returns CDR1 SGHDT and CDR2 YYEEEE. Here the CDR3 reads CASSPTSGGGTEAFF. The DNA for the CDR3 is TGTGCCAGCAGCCCCACCTCTGGCGGCGGCACTGAAGCTTTCTTT. The complete variable domain, with remaining parts taken from reference TRBV5-6 and TRBJ1-1, reads DAGVTQSPTHLIKTRGQQVTLRCSPKSGHDTVSWYQQALGQGPQFIFQYYEEEERQRGNFPDRFSGHQFPNYSSELNVNALLLGDSALYLCASSPTSGGGTEAFFGQGTRLTVV.

This clonotype was seen only a few times. V gene TRBV7-9 combines with J gene TRBJ1-1, with a weak D call TRBD1 (5 bases). The CDR3 is 15 amino acids. Germline values: CDR1 SEHNR, CDR2 FQNEAQ (reference sequence). The V end was cut by 6 bases, the J end by 2 bases, with 16 bases between. For the CDR3, the DNA is TGTGCCAGCAGGCCCTTTTGGGACGGAAACACTGAAGCTTTCTTT. This sequence encodes CASRPFWDGNTEAFF.

The V and J genes are TRBV2 and TRBJ2-1; the match to TRBD1 covers 11 bases. The V and J ends lost 4 bases and 4 bases, in that order; junction bases with no gene match: 3. The CDR3 runs to 15 residues. Germline V lookup: CDR1 SNHLY, CDR2 FYNNEI. CDR3 in amino acids: CASSGDRGVYNEQFF. In nucleotides, the CDR3 is TGTGCCAGCAGTGGGGACAGGGGGGTATACAATGAGCAGTTCTTC. The variable domain in full, completed from reference TRBV2 and TRBJ2-1, reads EPEVTQTPSHQVTQMGQEVILRCVPISNHLYFYWYRQILGQKVEFLVSFYNNEISEKSEIFDDQFSVERPDGSNFTLKIRSTKLEDSAMYFCASSGDRGVYNEQFFGPGTRLTVL.

This clonotype occurred many times. The chain has TRBV13 and TRBJ2-7, with D maybe TRBD1 (6 bases). Trimming stripped 5 bases from V and 5 bases from J, with 19 bases between. Germline CDR1 and CDR2: PRHDT and FYEKMQ (reference sequence). The CDR3 runs 15 residues. Here the CDR3 reads CASSSPEQGYHEQYF. The CDR3 coding sequence is TGTGCCAGCAGCAGCCCCGAACAGGGTTACCACGAGCAGTACTTC.

This clonotype has just a few counts. The junction does not match germline at one end; this may be a read error. The chain couples TRBV11-3 to TRBJ1-1; D gene ambiguous. The CDR3 is 14 residues long. Germline CDR1 reads SGHNT; CDR2 reads YENEEA. CDR3 sequence: CASSLEGADTEAFF. CDR3 DNA sequence: TGTGCCAGCAGTTTAGAGGGCGCGGACACTGAAGCTTTCTTT.

The chain links TRBV6-1 to TRBJ1-2, with no clear D. The CDR3 totals 11 residues. The germline V and J ends were trimmed by 0 bases and 6 bases, with 2 bases remaining between them. Looked up from germline, CDR1 is MNHNS and CDR2 is SASEGT. CDR3 sequence (DNA): TGTGCCAGCAGTGAAGCGGATGGCTACACCTTC. Its translation is CASSEADGYTF.

There are a few counts of this clonotype. This chain connects TRBV27 to TRBJ2-1; perhaps TRBD1 as D (6 bases). This CDR3 spans 15 amino acids. V dropped 1 base and J dropped 4 bases, with 11 bases sitting between them. Germline values: CDR1 MNHEY, CDR2 SMNVEV (reference sequence). CDR3 in amino acids: CASSLLRTAYNEQFF. The CDR3 DNA reads as TGTGCCAGCAGTTTATTGCGGACAGCGTACAATGAGCAGTTCTTC.

This clonotype was seen more than once but under ten times. CDR3 amino acids: CASSGTEMGGYTF. Written as DNA, the CDR3 is TGTGCCAGCAGCGGGACAGAAATGGGCGGCTACACCTTC. This chain uses TRBV7-6 with TRBJ1-2; TRBD1 matches at 7 bases. The V and J ends lost 5 bases and 8 bases, in that order; junction bases with no gene match: 8. The germline gives CDR1 SGHVS, CDR2 FNYEAQ. The CDR3 has 13 residues.